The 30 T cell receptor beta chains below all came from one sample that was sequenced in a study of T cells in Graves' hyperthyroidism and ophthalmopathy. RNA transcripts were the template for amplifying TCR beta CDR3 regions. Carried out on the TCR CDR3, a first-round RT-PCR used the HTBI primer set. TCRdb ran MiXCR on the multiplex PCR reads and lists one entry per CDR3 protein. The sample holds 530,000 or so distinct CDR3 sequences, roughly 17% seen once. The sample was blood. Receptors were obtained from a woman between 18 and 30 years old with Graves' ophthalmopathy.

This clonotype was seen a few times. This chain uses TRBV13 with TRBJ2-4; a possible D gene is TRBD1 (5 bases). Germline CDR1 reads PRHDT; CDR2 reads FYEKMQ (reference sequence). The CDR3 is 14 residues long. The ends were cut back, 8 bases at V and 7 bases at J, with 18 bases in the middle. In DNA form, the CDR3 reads TGTGCCAGCCGCCCTAGTAGGAAGGGGAACATTCAGTACTTC. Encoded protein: CASRPSRKGNIQYF.

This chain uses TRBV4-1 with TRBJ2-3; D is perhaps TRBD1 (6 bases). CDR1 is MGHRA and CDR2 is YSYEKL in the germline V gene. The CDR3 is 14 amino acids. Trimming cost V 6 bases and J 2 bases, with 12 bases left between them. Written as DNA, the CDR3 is TGCGCCAGCAGGGACAGCGAAGACACAGATACGCAGTATTTT. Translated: CASRDSEDTDTQYF.

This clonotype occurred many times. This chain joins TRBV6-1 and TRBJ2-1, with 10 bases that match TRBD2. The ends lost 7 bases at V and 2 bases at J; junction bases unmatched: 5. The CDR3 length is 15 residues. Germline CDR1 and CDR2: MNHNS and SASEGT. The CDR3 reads CASTKTSGAYNEQFF. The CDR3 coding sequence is TGTGCCAGCACGAAAACTAGCGGGGCCTACAATGAGCAGTTCTTC.

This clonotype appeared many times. The DNA of the CDR3 is TGTGCCAGCAGTTTATGGGGGATCGGGACCTACGAGCAGTACTTC. Translated, it gives CASSLWGIGTYEQYF. The V and J genes are TRBV28 and TRBJ2-7, with D possibly matching TRBD2 (5 bases). The V end lost 0 bases, the J end lost 2 bases, and 11 bases lay between the germline ends. Germline CDR1 and CDR2: MDHEN and SYDVKM. The CDR3 length is 15 residues.

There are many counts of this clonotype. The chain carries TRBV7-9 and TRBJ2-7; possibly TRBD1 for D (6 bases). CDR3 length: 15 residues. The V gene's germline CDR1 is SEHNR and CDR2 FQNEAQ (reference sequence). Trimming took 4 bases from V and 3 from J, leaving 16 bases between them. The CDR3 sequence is CASSSDLDSNYEQYF. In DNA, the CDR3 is TGTGCCAGCAGCTCCGACCTGGACAGTAACTACGAGCAGTACTTC. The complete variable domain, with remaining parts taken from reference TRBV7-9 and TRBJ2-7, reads DTGVSQNPRHKITKRGQNVTFRCDPISEHNRLYWYRQTLGQGPEFLTYFQNEAQLEKSRLLSDRFSAERPKGSFSTLEIQRTEQGDSAMYLCASSSDLDSNYEQYFGPGTRLTVT.

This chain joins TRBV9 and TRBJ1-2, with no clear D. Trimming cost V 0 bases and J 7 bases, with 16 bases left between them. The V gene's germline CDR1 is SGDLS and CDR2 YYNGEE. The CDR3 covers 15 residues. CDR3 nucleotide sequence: TGTGCCAGCAGCGTAGCTCAGGAGTTGTGGGGTGGCTACACCTTC. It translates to CASSVAQELWGGYTF.

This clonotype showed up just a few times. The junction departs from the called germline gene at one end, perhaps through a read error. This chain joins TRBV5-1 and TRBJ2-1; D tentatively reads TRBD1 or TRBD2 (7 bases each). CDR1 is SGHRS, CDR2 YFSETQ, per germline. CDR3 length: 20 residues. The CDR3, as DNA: TGTGCCAGCAGCCGCCCCGGGGGGACAGCCCGGCCCAGCTCCTACAATGAGCAGTTCTTC. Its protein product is CASSRPGGTARPSSYNEQFF.

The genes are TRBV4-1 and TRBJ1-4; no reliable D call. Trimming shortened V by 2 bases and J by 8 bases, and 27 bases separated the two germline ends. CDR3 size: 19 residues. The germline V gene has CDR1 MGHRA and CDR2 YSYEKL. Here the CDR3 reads CASSQPRTPTAEDPEKLFF. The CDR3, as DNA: TGCGCCAGCAGCCAACCCCGGACTCCGACGGCCGAGGACCCCGAAAAACTGTTTTTT.

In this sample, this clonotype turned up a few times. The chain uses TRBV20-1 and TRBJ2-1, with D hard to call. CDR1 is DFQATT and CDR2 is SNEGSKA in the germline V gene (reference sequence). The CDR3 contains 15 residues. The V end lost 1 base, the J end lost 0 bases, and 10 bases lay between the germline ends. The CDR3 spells CSARAAESSYNEQFF. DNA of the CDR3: TGCAGTGCTAGAGCGGCCGAGAGCTCCTACAATGAGCAGTTCTTC.

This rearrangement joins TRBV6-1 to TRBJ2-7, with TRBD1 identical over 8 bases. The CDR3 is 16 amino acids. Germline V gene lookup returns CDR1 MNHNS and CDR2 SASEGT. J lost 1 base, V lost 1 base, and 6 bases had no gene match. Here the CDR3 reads CASSEEGQAPSYEQYF. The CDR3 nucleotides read TGTGCCAGCAGTGAAGAGGGACAGGCCCCTTCCTACGAGCAGTACTTC.

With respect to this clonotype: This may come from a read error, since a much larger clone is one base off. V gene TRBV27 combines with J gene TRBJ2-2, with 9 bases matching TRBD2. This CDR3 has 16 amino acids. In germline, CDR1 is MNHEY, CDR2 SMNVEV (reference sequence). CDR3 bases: TGTGCCAGCAGTCCCCGGGTAGCGGGAGCAGGAGGGGGGCTGTTTTTT. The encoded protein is CASSPRVAGAGGGLFF.

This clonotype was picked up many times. The CDR3 reads CAWSGPGELFF. The CDR3 DNA reads as TGTGCCTGGAGTGGGCCCGGGGAGCTGTTTTTT. V is TRBV30 and J is TRBJ2-2; D gene unclear. The germline V gene has CDR1 GTSNPN and CDR2 SVGIG (reference sequence). The CDR3 extends over 11 amino acids. Between the trimmed V and J ends, which lost 1 base and 6 bases, there was a span of 3 bases.

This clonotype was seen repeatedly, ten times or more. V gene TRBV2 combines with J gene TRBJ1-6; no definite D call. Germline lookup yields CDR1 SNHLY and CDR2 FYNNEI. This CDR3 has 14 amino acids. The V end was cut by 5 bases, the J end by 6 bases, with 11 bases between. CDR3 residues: CASSPLGSNSPLHF. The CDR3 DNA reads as TGTGCCAGCAGTCCGCTGGGAAGTAATTCACCCCTCCACTTT.

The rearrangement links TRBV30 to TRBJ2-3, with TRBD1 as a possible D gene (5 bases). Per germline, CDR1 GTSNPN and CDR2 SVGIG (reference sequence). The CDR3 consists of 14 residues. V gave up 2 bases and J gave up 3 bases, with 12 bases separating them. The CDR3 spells CAWSKETVTDTQYF. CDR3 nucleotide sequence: TGTGCCTGGAGTAAGGAGACAGTAACAGATACGCAGTATTTT.

This CDR3 is CASRGAAPPLHF. CDR3 in DNA: TGCGCCAGCAGGGGGGCGGCACCACCCCTCCACTTT. This rearrangement joins TRBV4-1 to TRBJ1-6, with D possibly being TRBD1 (6 bases). CDR1 is MGHRA, CDR2 YSYEKL, per germline. This CDR3 comprises 12 residues. V shed 6 bases and J shed 11 bases, with 11 bases lying between them.

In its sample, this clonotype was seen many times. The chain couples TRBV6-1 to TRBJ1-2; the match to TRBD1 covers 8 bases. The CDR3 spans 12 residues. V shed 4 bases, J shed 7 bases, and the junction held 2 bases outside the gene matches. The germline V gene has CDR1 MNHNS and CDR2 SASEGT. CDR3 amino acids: CASSGTGSGYTF. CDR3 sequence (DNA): TGTGCCAGCAGTGGGACAGGGTCTGGCTACACCTTC.

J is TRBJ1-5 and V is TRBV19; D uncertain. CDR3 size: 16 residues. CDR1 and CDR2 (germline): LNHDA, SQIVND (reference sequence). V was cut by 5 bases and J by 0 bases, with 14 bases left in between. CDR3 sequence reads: CASSSLEVVSNQPQHF. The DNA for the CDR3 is TGTGCCAGTAGTTCCCTTGAGGTGGTTAGCAATCAGCCCCAGCATTTT.

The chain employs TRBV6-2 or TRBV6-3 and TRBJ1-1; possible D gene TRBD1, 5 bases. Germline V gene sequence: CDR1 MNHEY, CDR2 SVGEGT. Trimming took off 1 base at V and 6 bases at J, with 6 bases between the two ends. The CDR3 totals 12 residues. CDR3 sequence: CASSYLGAEAFF. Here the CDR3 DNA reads TGTGCCAGCAGTTACTTAGGGGCTGAAGCTTTCTTT.

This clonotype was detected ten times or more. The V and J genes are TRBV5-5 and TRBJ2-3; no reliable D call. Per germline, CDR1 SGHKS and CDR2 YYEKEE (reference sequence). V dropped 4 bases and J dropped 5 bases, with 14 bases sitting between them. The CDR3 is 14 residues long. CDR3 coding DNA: TGTGCCAGCAGCCACGGCGACTCCGGAGATACGCAGTATTTT. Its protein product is CASSHGDSGDTQYF.

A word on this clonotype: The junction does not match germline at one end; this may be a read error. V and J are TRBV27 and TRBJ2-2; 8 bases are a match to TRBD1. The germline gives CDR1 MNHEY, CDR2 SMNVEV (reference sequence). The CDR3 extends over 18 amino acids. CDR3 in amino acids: CASSHLPGQGSNTGELVF. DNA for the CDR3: TGTGCCAGCAGCCATCTCCCCGGACAGGGATCGAACACCGGGGAGCTGGTTTTT.

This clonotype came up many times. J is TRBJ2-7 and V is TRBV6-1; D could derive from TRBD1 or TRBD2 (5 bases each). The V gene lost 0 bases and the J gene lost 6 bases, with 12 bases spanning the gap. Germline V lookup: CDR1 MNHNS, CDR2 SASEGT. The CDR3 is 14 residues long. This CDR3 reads CASSEAHGGGEQYF. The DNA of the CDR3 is TGTGCCAGCAGTGAAGCGCATGGGGGTGGCGAGCAGTACTTC.

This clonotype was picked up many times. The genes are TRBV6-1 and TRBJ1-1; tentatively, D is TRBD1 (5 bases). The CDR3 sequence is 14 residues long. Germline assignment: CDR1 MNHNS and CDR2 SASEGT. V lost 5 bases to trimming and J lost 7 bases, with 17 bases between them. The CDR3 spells CASSYGGGTGEAFF. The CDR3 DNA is TGTGCCAGCAGTTACGGTGGGGGAACGGGTGAAGCTTTCTTT.

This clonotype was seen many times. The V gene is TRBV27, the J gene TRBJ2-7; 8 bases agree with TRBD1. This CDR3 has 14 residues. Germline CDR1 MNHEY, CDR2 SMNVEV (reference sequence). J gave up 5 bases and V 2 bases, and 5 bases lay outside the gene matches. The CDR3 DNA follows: TGTGCCAGCAGTTTAGATAGGACAGGGCACGAGCAGTACTTC. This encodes CASSLDRTGHEQYF.

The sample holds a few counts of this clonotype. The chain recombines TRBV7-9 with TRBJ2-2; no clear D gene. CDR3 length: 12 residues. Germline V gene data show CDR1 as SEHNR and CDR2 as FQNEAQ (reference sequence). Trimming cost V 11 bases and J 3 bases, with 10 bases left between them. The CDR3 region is CASKSDTGELFF. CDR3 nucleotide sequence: TGTGCCTCAAAATCCGACACCGGGGAGCTGTTTTTT.

CDR3 DNA sequence: TGTGCCAGCAGCCCCCCGCTAGCGGGAGCTTCCGGGGAGCTGTTTTTT. Translated: CASSPPLAGASGELFF. The chain uses TRBV3-1 and TRBJ2-2, with 10 positions matching TRBD2. CDR3 length: 16 amino acids. Germline CDR1 is LGHDT and CDR2 is YNNKEL (reference sequence). Losses at the gene ends were 4 bases for V and 6 bases for J; bases not matched to a gene: 8. The full variable domain, in which reference TRBV3-1 and TRBJ2-2 provide the parts outside the CDR3, is DTAVSQTPKYLVTQMGNDKSIKCEQNLGHDTMYWYKQDSKKFLKIMFSYNNKELIINETVPNRFSPKSPDKAHLNLHINSLELGDSAVYFCASSPPLAGASGELFFGEGSRLTVL.

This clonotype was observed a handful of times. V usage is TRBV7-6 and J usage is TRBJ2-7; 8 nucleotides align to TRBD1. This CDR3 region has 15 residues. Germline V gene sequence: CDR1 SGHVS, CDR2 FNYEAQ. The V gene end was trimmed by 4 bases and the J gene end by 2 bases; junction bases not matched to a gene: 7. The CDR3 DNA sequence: TGTGCCAGCAGCTCAGGGACAGGAGAAGCCTACGAGCAGTACTTC. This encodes CASSSGTGEAYEQYF.

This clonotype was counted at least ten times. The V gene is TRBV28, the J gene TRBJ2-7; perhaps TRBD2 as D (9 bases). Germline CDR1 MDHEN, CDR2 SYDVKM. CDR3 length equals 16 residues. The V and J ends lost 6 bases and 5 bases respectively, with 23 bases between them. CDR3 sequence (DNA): TGTGCCAGCAGCCCCAGGGGGCTTAGCGGGAGCAACGAGCAGTACTTC. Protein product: CASSPRGLSGSNEQYF.

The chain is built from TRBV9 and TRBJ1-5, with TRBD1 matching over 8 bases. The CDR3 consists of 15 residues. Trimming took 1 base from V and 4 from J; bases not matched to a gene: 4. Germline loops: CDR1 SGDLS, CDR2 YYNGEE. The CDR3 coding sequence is TGTGCCAGCAGCGTAACGGACAGGGCTAATCAGCCCCAGCATTTT. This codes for CASSVTDRANQPQHF. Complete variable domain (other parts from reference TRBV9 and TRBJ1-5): DSGVTQTPKHLITATGQRVTLRCSPRSGDLSVYWYQQSLDQGLQFLIQYYNGEERAKGNILERFSAQQFPDLHSELNLSSLELGDSALYFCASSVTDRANQPQHFGDGTRLSIL.

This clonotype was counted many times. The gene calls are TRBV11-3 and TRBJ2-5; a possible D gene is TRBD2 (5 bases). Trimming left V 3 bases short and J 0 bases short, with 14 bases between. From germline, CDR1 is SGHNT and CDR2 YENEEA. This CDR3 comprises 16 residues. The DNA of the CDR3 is TGTGCCAGCAGCTTCAAGAGGGAAGGGTACCAAGAGACCCAGTACTTC. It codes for CASSFKREGYQETQYF.

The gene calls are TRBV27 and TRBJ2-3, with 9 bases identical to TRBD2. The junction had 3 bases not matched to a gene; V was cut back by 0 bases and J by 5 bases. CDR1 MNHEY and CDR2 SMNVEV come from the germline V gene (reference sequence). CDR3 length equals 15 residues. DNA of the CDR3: TGTGCCAGCAGTTTATCGCGGGGGGGTATAGATACGCAGTATTTT. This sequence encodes CASSLSRGGIDTQYF.